What follows are 18 T cell receptor beta chains derived from one specimen sequenced in a study of T cell responses to AZD1222 COVID-19 vaccine. This table comes from immunoSEQ multiplex PCR, and its TCRdb copy is limited to in-frame clones, with some not included. The sample shows over 110,000 clones, roughly 90% of them seen only once. This material consisted of peripheral blood, taken on day 0 of AZD1222 vaccination. The origin of the receptors is an adult in good health.

V gene TRBV7-2 combines with J gene TRBJ2-7, with D perhaps matching TRBD2 (6 bases). Trimming shortened V by 1 base and J by 0 bases, and 13 bases separated the two germline ends. Germline CDR1 and CDR2: SGHTA and FQGNSA. This CDR3 is 16 amino acids long. The chain's CDR3 is CASSLVGGGSSYEQYF. CDR3 coding DNA: TGTGCCAGCAGCTTAGTGGGGGGTGGGAGCTCCTACGAGCAGTACTTC.

The genes are TRBV7-9 and TRBJ2-7, with 8 bases fitting TRBD1. V gave up 3 bases and J gave up 2 bases; unmatched junction bases: 12. Germline-derived CDR1 and CDR2 are SEHNR and FQNEAQ (reference sequence). The length of the CDR3 is 17 residues. CDR3 nucleotide sequence: TGTGCCAGCAGCTTTCCGGGGGACAGGATTGGGGCCTACGAGCAGTACTTC. This translates into CASSFPGDRIGAYEQYF.

The chain combines TRBV6-2 or TRBV6-3 with TRBJ2-7; D ambiguous. The CDR3 is 12 residues long. The germline V and J ends were trimmed by 4 bases and 6 bases, with 10 bases remaining between them. CDR1 and CDR2 (germline): MNHEY, SVGEGT. CDR3 DNA sequence: TGTGCCAGCAGTTTTTGGGCAGGCGAGCAGTACTTC. This encodes CASSFWAGEQYF.

The chain joins TRBV6-6 to TRBJ1-2, with 10 bases lining up with TRBD1. Germline loops: CDR1 MNHNY, CDR2 SVGAGI (reference sequence). The trim removed 5 bases at V and 0 bases at J, leaving 9 bases unmatched. This CDR3 has 17 residues. The CDR3 sequence: CASSPNLGQGANYGYTF. CDR3 nucleotide sequence: TGTGCCAGCAGTCCGAACCTAGGACAGGGGGCTAACTATGGCTACACCTTC.

The chain joins TRBV30 to TRBJ2-7; possible D gene TRBD2, 6 bases. CDR3 length: 13 residues. Deletions cut 3 bases from V and 6 bases from J, with 15 bases between. Germline V gives CDR1 GTSNPN, CDR2 SVGIG (reference sequence). Written as DNA, the CDR3 is TGTGCCTGGAGACGGGACTCCCTGGGCGAGCAGTACTTC. This codes for CAWRRDSLGEQYF.

This clone was counted a few times. V gene TRBV30 combines with J gene TRBJ1-5; no clear D gene. From germline, CDR1 is GTSNPN and CDR2 SVGIG (reference sequence). The CDR3 covers 13 residues. V gave up 2 bases and J gave up 7 bases, with 12 bases separating them. CDR3 region: CAWSRGISQPQHF. The CDR3 DNA reads TGTGCCTGGAGTCGAGGGATTTCCCAGCCCCAGCATTTT.

The chain combines TRBV11-3 with TRBJ1-3; 7 bases match TRBD1. J lost 9 bases, V lost 5 bases, and 13 bases had no gene match. This CDR3 is 15 amino acids long. Germline CDR1 SGHNT, CDR2 YENEEA. The CDR3 sequence is CASSPGTVIRGTIYF. The CDR3 DNA reads TGTGCCAGCAGCCCCGGGACAGTTATTCGGGGCACCATATATTTT.

V usage is TRBV30 and J usage is TRBJ1-6; D unresolved. The CDR3 runs 15 residues. Between the trimmed V and J ends, which lost 2 bases and 6 bases, there was a span of 14 bases. The germline V gene has CDR1 GTSNPN and CDR2 SVGIG (reference sequence). In DNA form, the CDR3 reads TGTGCCTGGAGTCGACCGCGCGTACTTAATTCACCCCTCCACTTT. This sequence encodes CAWSRPRVLNSPLHF.

The chain employs TRBV9 and TRBJ2-7, with no clear D. Germline values: CDR1 SGDLS, CDR2 YYNGEE. The CDR3 is 14 amino acids. V lost 0 bases and J lost 3, with 10 bases in between. CDR3 region: CASSVGGTHYEQYF. The CDR3 nucleotides read TGTGCCAGCAGCGTAGGTGGTACGCACTACGAGCAGTACTTC.

V and J are TRBV30 and TRBJ1-4, with 7 bases fitting TRBD1. The CDR3 consists of 15 residues. Per the germline V gene, CDR1 is GTSNPN and CDR2 is SVGIG (reference sequence). V was clipped by 2 bases and J by 5 bases; unmatched bases: 8. DNA of the CDR3: TGTGCCTGGAGTATATTAGACAGGGTGAATGAAAAACTGTTTTTT. This codes for CAWSILDRVNEKLFF.

The chain couples TRBV11-3 to TRBJ1-4, with TRBD1 as a possible D gene (5 bases). Trimming pared 1 base from V and 6 bases from J, leaving 9 bases between. This CDR3 spans 14 amino acids. Germline-derived CDR1 and CDR2 are SGHNT and YENEEA. CDR3 sequence reads: CASSLGGADEKLFF. The CDR3, as DNA: TGTGCCAGCAGCTTAGGAGGGGCGGATGAAAAACTGTTTTTT.

The chain is built from TRBV28 and TRBJ2-7; 7 nucleotides line up with TRBD2. This CDR3 comprises 14 residues. J lost 3 bases, V lost 5 bases, and 7 bases had no gene match. Germline values: CDR1 MDHEN, CDR2 SYDVKM. The CDR3 DNA reads as TGTGCCAGCAGTCTCCGGGGAGGGAACTACGAGCAGTACTTC. Translated: CASSLRGGNYEQYF. Full variable domain (rest looked up from reference TRBV28 and TRBJ2-7): DVKVTQSSRYLVKRTGEKVFLECVQDMDHENMFWYRQDPGLGLRLIYFSYDVKMKEKGDIPEGYSVSREKKERFSLILESASTNQTSMYLCASSLRGGNYEQYFGPGTRLTVT.

J is TRBJ1-2 and V is TRBV5-5, with D perhaps matching TRBD1 (6 bases). V was shortened by 4 bases and J by 1 base, with 8 bases between the two germline ends. CDR1 and CDR2 from the germline V gene are SGHKS and YYEKEE (reference sequence). The CDR3 runs 13 residues. CDR3 residues: CASSDRSNYGYTF. The CDR3 nucleotides read TGTGCCAGCAGCGACAGGAGTAACTATGGCTACACCTTC.

The rearrangement links TRBV5-4 to TRBJ2-7, with 16 bases identical to TRBD2. The trim removed 3 bases at V and 7 bases at J, leaving 10 bases unmatched. The CDR3 has 17 amino acids. Germline CDR1 and CDR2: SGHNT and YYREEE (reference sequence). CDR3 sequence (DNA): TGTGCCAGCAGCTCAGGGACTAGCGGGAGGGCTACGGGGGAGCAGTACTTC. It yields the protein CASSSGTSGRATGEQYF.

Comments on this clone: The same CDR3 also results from other DNA sequences found in this sample. The genes are TRBV20-1 and TRBJ2-5; the D gene is possibly TRBD2 (7 bases). This CDR3 is built from 10 residues. Germline CDR1 reads DFQATT; CDR2 reads SNEGSKA (reference sequence). The CDR3 DNA reads as TGCAGCGGGGGGCCGGAGACCCAGTACTTC. Its translation: CSGGPETQYF.

The V and J genes are TRBV7-3 and TRBJ1-1, with 7 bases identical to TRBD1. The CDR3 spans 13 residues. Trimming at V came to 1 base and at J to 5 bases, leaving 1 base not matched to a gene. CDR1 is SGHTA and CDR2 is FQGTGA in the germline V gene. The CDR3 coding sequence is TGTGCCAGCAGCTTAAGCAGGGGGACTGAAGCTTTCTTT. Its translation: CASSLSRGTEAFF.

The chain is built from TRBV7-3 and TRBJ2-1; possibly TRBD1 or TRBD2 for D (5 bases each). Germline V lookup: CDR1 SGHTA, CDR2 FQGTGA. V shed 4 bases and J shed 2 bases, with 15 bases lying between them. This CDR3 comprises 16 residues. The CDR3 coding sequence is TGTGCCAGCAGCTCAGAGGGGCTAGGCGCCTACAATGAGCAGTTCTTC. This encodes CASSSEGLGAYNEQFF.

The rearrangement uses TRBV5-1 and TRBJ1-1; 7 bases are a match to TRBD1. CDR1 SGHRS and CDR2 YFSETQ come from the germline V gene. With V trimmed by 4 bases and J by 5 bases, 11 bases remained unmatched. The CDR3 is made up of 15 amino acids. CDR3 loop: CASSPEPRGYTEAFF. The CDR3 DNA follows: TGCGCCAGCAGCCCCGAACCCAGGGGGTATACTGAAGCTTTCTTT.